One sample yielded the 19 T cell receptor beta chains listed below, sequenced in a study of blood T cell repertoires in COVID-19. Produced via immunoSEQ multiplex PCR; TCRdb's table is partial and in-frame only. This sample yields more than 300,000 clones, of which more than 70% are seen a single time; roughly 1.1% belongs to the top ten. The sample consisted of peripheral blood. The receptors shown here come from a woman aged 45-60 years with acute or convalescent COVID-19.

The chain joins TRBV20-1 to TRBJ2-5, with 7 bases identical to TRBD1. The CDR3 sequence is 11 residues long. The V gene end was trimmed by 7 bases and the J gene end by 4 bases; junction bases not matched to a gene: 3. Germline CDR1 reads DFQATT; CDR2 reads SNEGSKA (reference sequence). The CDR3 nucleotides are TGCAGTGTCGACAGGGCAGAGACCCAGTACTTC. It yields the protein CSVDRAETQYF.

V and J are TRBV5-4 and TRBJ2-1; the D gene is possibly TRBD1 (5 bases). The V end lost 1 base, the J end lost 4 bases, and 9 bases lay between the germline ends. The CDR3 length is 14 residues. Germline V gives CDR1 SGHNT, CDR2 YYREEE (reference sequence). Here the CDR3 reads CASSLSGYYNEQFF. The CDR3 region has the DNA TGTGCCAGCAGCTTGTCAGGGTATTACAATGAGCAGTTCTTC.

This clone was seen once. The chain carries TRBV5-1 and TRBJ2-3; 16 positions agree with TRBD2. This CDR3 has 16 residues. Germline V gene data show CDR1 as SGHRS and CDR2 as YFSETQ. With V trimmed by 4 bases and J by 6 bases, 5 bases remained unmatched. The CDR3 here is CASSLGTSGGEDTQYF. In DNA, the CDR3 is TGCGCCAGCAGCCTAGGGACTAGCGGGGGGGAGGATACGCAGTATTTT.

The rearrangement joins TRBV9 to TRBJ2-1; 10 bases are shared with TRBD2. CDR3 size: 17 residues. Germline V CDR1 and CDR2: SGDLS, YYNGEE. The ends lost 2 bases at V and 8 bases at J; junction bases unmatched: 13. CDR3 sequence (DNA): TGTGCCAGCAGCGTCCCGAAGGGGGGACTAGCGATCGATGAGCAGTTCTTC. Its protein is CASSVPKGGLAIDEQFF. Looking up the rest from reference TRBV9 and TRBJ2-1 gives the full variable domain: DSGVTQTPKHLITATGQRVTLRCSPRSGDLSVYWYQQSLDQGLQFLIQYYNGEERAKGNILERFSAQQFPDLHSELNLSSLELGDSALYFCASSVPKGGLAIDEQFFGPGTRLTVL.

In its sample, this clone was seen a few times. The CDR3 bases are TGTGCCAGCAGGACTCCTGGAGTCTACGAGCAGTACTTC. The encoded protein is CASRTPGVYEQYF. The V call is TRBV7-3, the J call TRBJ2-7; D gene ambiguous. This CDR3 spans 13 amino acids. Trimming shortened V by 6 bases and J by 3 bases, and 12 bases separated the two germline ends. The germline gives CDR1 SGHTA, CDR2 FQGTGA.

This chain uses TRBV7-9 with TRBJ1-1, with 8 positions matching TRBD1. This CDR3 has 17 amino acids. CDR1 is SEHNR, CDR2 FQNEAQ, per germline (reference sequence). After removal of 5 bases from V and 7 bases from J, the junction contained 18 bases not matched to a gene. The chain's CDR3 is CASSAHRGIDRGIEAFF. The DNA of the CDR3 is TGTGCCAGCAGCGCCCATCGCGGAATTGACAGGGGAATTGAAGCTTTCTTT.

This chain links TRBV2 with TRBJ2-5; possible D gene TRBD1, 5 bases. Trimming took off 7 bases at V and 2 bases at J, with 11 bases between the two ends. Germline CDR1 and CDR2: SNHLY and FYNNEI. The CDR3 loop spans 13 amino acids. CDR3 nucleotide sequence: TGTGCCAGCACCAAACAGGAACAAGAGACCCAGTACTTC. Protein sequence: CASTKQEQETQYF. Full variable domain (outside the CDR3, taken from reference TRBV2 and TRBJ2-5): EPEVTQTPSHQVTQMGQEVILRCVPISNHLYFYWYRQILGQKVEFLVSFYNNEISEKSEIFDDQFSVERPDGSNFTLKIRSTKLEDSAMYFCASTKQEQETQYFGPGTRLLVL.

Turning to this clone: Other DNA sequences in the same sample also yield this CDR3. The CDR3 protein is CASSVDSNYGYTF. The CDR3 nucleotides are TGTGCCAGCAGCGTAGACAGTAACTATGGCTACACCTTC. The chain couples TRBV9 to TRBJ1-2; D gene ambiguous. The V gene's germline CDR1 is SGDLS and CDR2 YYNGEE. V was clipped by 0 bases and J by 1 base, with 4 bases between them. The CDR3 sequence is 13 residues long.

The rearrangement uses TRBV5-8 and TRBJ1-2, with D perhaps TRBD1 (5 bases). Germline-derived CDR1 and CDR2 are SGHTS and YDEGEE. The CDR3 totals 13 residues. V lost 4 bases and J lost 9, with 16 bases in between. CDR3 sequence reads: CASSDQGRLSYTF. CDR3 bases: TGTGCCAGCAGCGACCAGGGCCGCCTGAGCTACACCTTC.

On this clone: This sample also contains other DNA sequences that code for the same CDR3. This chain connects TRBV6-5 to TRBJ1-5; D possibly corresponds to TRBD1 (6 bases). The CDR3 consists of 14 residues. Trimming cost V 2 bases and J 7 bases, with 12 bases left between them. Germline loops: CDR1 MNHEY, CDR2 SVGAGI. The CDR3 loop reads CASSYGQGSQPQHF. CDR3 sequence (DNA): TGTGCCAGCAGTTACGGCCAGGGGAGCCAGCCCCAGCATTTT.

V and J are TRBV7-2 and TRBJ2-3; 7 positions agree with TRBD2. Germline V gene data show CDR1 as SGHTA and CDR2 as FQGNSA. Unmatched junction bases numbered 6, after V lost 3 bases and J lost 6 bases. The CDR3 contains 14 residues. This chain's CDR3 is CASSFGGVEDTQYF. CDR3 sequence (DNA): TGTGCCAGCAGCTTTGGGGGGGTAGAGGATACGCAGTATTTT.

The CDR3 DNA follows: TGTGCCAGCAGCTTAGAAGGGACTAGCGGTTACAATGAGCAGTTCTTC. It translates to CASSLEGTSGYNEQFF. The chain uses TRBV7-2 and TRBJ2-1; the match to TRBD2 covers 11 bases. The V gene's germline CDR1 is SGHTA and CDR2 FQGNSA. This CDR3 contains 16 residues. J lost 4 bases, V lost 1 base, and 3 bases had no gene match.

The J gene is TRBJ2-7, the V gene TRBV7-9, with no clear D. The CDR3 consists of 11 residues. Trimming pared 4 bases from V and 7 bases from J, leaving 8 bases between. Germline V CDR1 and CDR2: SEHNR, FQNEAQ (reference sequence). The CDR3 protein is CASSSFGEQYF. CDR3 coding DNA: TGTGCCAGCAGCTCCTTCGGGGAGCAGTACTTC.

The genes are TRBV5-1 and TRBJ2-5; TRBD1 matches 9 bases. Looked up from germline, CDR1 is SGHRS and CDR2 is YFSETQ. The CDR3 runs 16 residues. With V trimmed by 4 bases and J by 4 bases, 11 bases remained unmatched. The chain's CDR3 is CASSSAGQGKRETQYF. The CDR3 region has the DNA TGCGCCAGCAGCAGTGCTGGACAGGGGAAAAGAGAGACCCAGTACTTC.

The chain links TRBV2 to TRBJ2-7; 9 bases agree with TRBD2. In germline, CDR1 is SNHLY, CDR2 FYNNEI. V lost 6 bases, J lost 2 bases, and 11 bases stayed unmatched. CDR3 length equals 16 residues. The DNA for the CDR3 is TGTGCCAGCAGCGGAGAGACTAGCGGTTATGCCTACGAGCAGTACTTC. This codes for CASSGETSGYAYEQYF.

This clone appeared a single time. This chain's CDR3 is CASSFYGRGINEQFF. CDR3 nucleotide sequence: TGTGCCAGCAGCTTTTACGGGAGGGGGATCAATGAGCAGTTCTTC. The V call is TRBV5-5, the J call TRBJ2-1, with 8 bases identical to TRBD2. The junction had 7 bases not matched to a gene; V was cut back by 2 bases and J by 6 bases. CDR3 length: 15 residues. CDR1 SGHKS and CDR2 YYEKEE come from the germline V gene (reference sequence).

The J gene is TRBJ2-7, the V gene TRBV10-3; the match to TRBD1 covers 8 bases. The CDR3 has 13 residues. Germline trimming cut 3 bases from V and 6 bases from J; bases unmatched to any gene: 4. Germline V gene sequence: CDR1 ENHRY, CDR2 SYGVKD. This CDR3 is CAISDGQGGEQYF. The CDR3 nucleotides read TGTGCCATCAGTGACGGACAGGGAGGCGAGCAGTACTTC.

This clone came up once. The chain combines TRBV6-5 with TRBJ1-1, with 9 bases lining up with TRBD1. Trimming at V came to 7 bases and at J to 6 bases, leaving 6 bases not matched to a gene. The CDR3 spans 13 residues. CDR1 is MNHEY, CDR2 SVGAGI, per germline. The CDR3 here is CASIQGAKSEAFF. The CDR3 nucleotides read TGTGCCAGCATACAGGGGGCTAAATCTGAAGCTTTCTTT.

About this clone itself: At one end, the junction sequence differs from germline, possibly due to a read error. The gene calls are TRBV10-1 and TRBJ1-4, with D unresolved. CDR1 and CDR2 (germline): WNHNN, SYGVQD (reference sequence). This CDR3 spans 10 amino acids. Written as DNA, the CDR3 is TGCGCCAGCAGTGGAAAGACGGAGGTTTTT. Translated: CASSGKTEVF.